Included here is one T cell receptor beta chain sequence, with context. The data were taken from a study of T-cell reconstitution after alpha-beta-depleted transplantation in children. The V end lost 1 base, the J end lost 7 bases, and 16 bases lay between the germline ends. The CDR3 is 15 residues long. CDR1 and CDR2 from the germline V gene are LGHDT and YNNKEL (reference sequence). Preparation of the TCRbeta library was carried out with unique molecular identifiers. TCRdb processed the PCR reads anew with MiXCR; each CDR3 protein has one entry. The table records about 110,000 distinct CDR3 sequences, around 6.4% of them present only once.

Source: PBMCs, mostly from graft donor cells, taken 360 days after TCRalphabeta/CD19-depleted stem cell transplant. This chain joins TRBV3-1 and TRBJ1-2; TRBD1 is a possible D gene (5 bases). The source is a male patient between 2 and 10 years old who had a stem cell transplant for acute lymphoblastic leukemia, so the T cells may come from the graft donor. CDR3 region: CASSQGPYRNGGYTF. The DNA of the CDR3 is TGTGCCAGCAGCCAAGGCCCTTACAGGAACGGTGGCTACACCTTC.